This T cell receptor beta chain was profiled in a study of OX40 agonist ivuxolimab in advanced cancers. About the research overall: Prior checkpoint blockade (anti-PD-1, anti-PD-L1 or anti-CTLA-4) was permitted; around 37% had it. Study-wide results and limits: Among the lowest peripheral clonal expansion occurred in 0.1-3.0 mg/kg partial responders. At 0.1 to 3.0 mg/kg and by week 6, clonal expansion occurred in CD4+ and CD8+ blood T cells.

Concerning this clone itself: Its antigen is not identified.

The method was immunoSEQ multiplex PCR; TCRdb's version includes in-frame clones alone and lacks a portion of them. The profile shows more than 35,000 clones, 70% to 80% of them singletons. The V gene's germline CDR1 is SEHNR and CDR2 FQNEAQ (reference sequence). V lost 5 bases and J 2 bases, leaving 13 bases between the germline ends. The CDR3 runs 15 residues. The sample here was CD4+ or CD8+ T cells sorted from blood, taken in a trial of the OX40 agonist ivuxolimab. The genes are TRBV7-9 and TRBJ2-1; D not certain. The sequence was obtained from an adult with an advanced solid tumor such as melanoma, head and neck, liver or kidney cancer. The CDR3 spells CASSQTEVPYNEQFF. The CDR3 DNA reads as TGTGCCAGCAGCCAAACAGAAGTCCCCTACAATGAGCAGTTCTTC.